Listed here are 30 T cell receptor beta chains from one sample, sequenced in a study of cytomegalovirus exposure and HLA in healthy donors. PCR was performed using 60 Vbeta and 13 Jbeta primers. Only in-frame clones appear in the TCRdb table, and some are missing; sequencing was by immunoSEQ multiplex PCR. The repertoire holds 110,000 to 150,000 clones, with roughly 77% as singletons. Material for sequencing was PBMCs. Every receptor here comes from a male donor in good health and CMV-seronegative.

The chain joins TRBV5-8 to TRBJ2-5, with 8 positions matching TRBD2. Germline trimming cut 3 bases from V and 5 bases from J; bases unmatched to any gene: 15. The CDR3 loop spans 17 amino acids. Germline CDR1 SGHTS, CDR2 YDEGEE. The CDR3 region has the DNA TGTGCCAGCAGCTCAGATCTTAGTACTAGCGGTGGGGAGACCCAGTACTTC. It encodes CASSSDLSTSGGETQYF.

Regarding this clone: Other nucleotide sequences in the sample specify the same CDR3. The CDR3 is CASSLLVPAGTEAFF. CDR3 coding DNA: TGTGCCAGCAGCTTGTTGGTGCCGGCGGGCACTGAAGCTTTCTTT. J is TRBJ1-1 and V is TRBV5-4; D gene ambiguous. Trimming removed 1 base from V and 4 bases from J, with 14 bases in between. The CDR3 runs to 15 residues. Germline V gene sequence: CDR1 SGHNT, CDR2 YYREEE (reference sequence).

This clone was picked up a small number of times. The CDR3 nucleotides read TGCAGCGCCGGGGAGTTTGAAGCTTTCTTT. This sequence encodes CSAGEFEAFF. The genes are TRBV29-1 and TRBJ1-1; D is undetermined. Germline V gene data show CDR1 as SQVTM and CDR2 as ANQGSEA. There are 10 residues in the CDR3. V lost 7 bases and J lost 7, with 10 bases in between.

This clone came up once. This chain joins TRBV7-6 and TRBJ2-7, with 9 bases aligning to TRBD1. This CDR3 comprises 14 residues. Germline V gene sequence: CDR1 SGHVS, CDR2 FNYEAQ. The J segment lost 7 bases and the V segment lost 1 base, leaving 5 bases of the junction unmatched. CDR3 coding DNA: TGTGCCAGCAGCTTAGTACAGGGGGCGCTGGAGCAGTACTTC. It specifies CASSLVQGALEQYF.

V is TRBV5-8 and J is TRBJ2-2, with 9 bases fitting TRBD2. With 1 base clipped from V and 6 bases from J, the junction kept 7 bases outside the gene matches. This CDR3 is 16 amino acids long. CDR1 is SGHTS and CDR2 is YDEGEE in the germline V gene. In nucleotides, the CDR3 is TGTGCCAGCAGCTTGAGGATCGCGGGGGGGGCCGGGGAGCTGTTTTTT. Amino acid sequence: CASSLRIAGGAGELFF.

The chain couples TRBV18 to TRBJ2-7; 10 positions match TRBD1. The CDR3 loop spans 14 amino acids. V trimming: 5 bases; J trimming: 7 bases; junction bases outside the gene matches: 8. The germline V gene encodes CDR1 KGHSH and CDR2 LQKENI. The CDR3 loop reads CASSRDRGQQEQYF. In DNA, the CDR3 is TGTGCCAGCTCAAGAGACAGGGGGCAACAGGAGCAGTACTTC.

The V gene is TRBV7-9, the J gene TRBJ2-5; D not resolved. In germline, CDR1 is SEHNR, CDR2 FQNEAQ (reference sequence). V dropped 5 bases and J dropped 4 bases, with 5 bases sitting between them. CDR3 length: 11 amino acids. This chain's CDR3 is CASSPLETQYF. DNA of the CDR3: TGTGCCAGCAGCCCCTTAGAGACCCAGTACTTC.

This chain connects TRBV7-6 to TRBJ2-7; 7 bases match TRBD1. V shed 4 bases, J shed 2 bases, and the junction held 2 bases outside the gene matches. Germline-derived CDR1 and CDR2 are SGHVS and FNYEAQ. The CDR3 is 13 residues long. The CDR3 nucleotides read TGTGCCAGCAGCTGGGACAGTACCTACGAGCAGTACTTC. Amino acids: CASSWDSTYEQYF. Variable domain in full (rest from reference TRBV7-6 and TRBJ2-7): GAGVSQSPRYKVTKRGQDVALRCDPISGHVSLYWYRQALGQGPEFLTYFNYEAQQDKSGLPNDRFSAERPEGSISTLTIQRTEQRDSAMYRCASSWDSTYEQYFGPGTRLTVT.

A few counts support this clone. This chain links TRBV5-4 with TRBJ2-1; the D is unclear. CDR3 size: 13 residues. With 0 bases removed from V and 7 bases from J, the gap between germline ends came to 8 bases. Germline V gene lookup returns CDR1 SGHNT and CDR2 YYREEE (reference sequence). The DNA for the CDR3 is TGTGCCAGCAGCTTGGATCCCCTAAATGAGCAGTTCTTC. Its translation is CASSLDPLNEQFF.

The chain combines TRBV25-1 with TRBJ2-1; 11 nucleotides line up with TRBD1. The junction had 6 bases not matched to a gene; V was cut back by 5 bases and J by 6 bases. Per germline, CDR1 MGHDK and CDR2 SYGVNS. The CDR3 consists of 15 residues. DNA for the CDR3: TGTGCCAGCAGTTTTTCCGGGACAGGGGGCAATGAGCAGTTCTTC. Its translation: CASSFSGTGGNEQFF. Full variable domain (outside the CDR3, taken from reference TRBV25-1 and TRBJ2-1): EADIYQTPRYLVIGTGKKITLECSQTMGHDKMYWYQQDPGMELHLIHYSYGVNSTEKGDLSSESTVSRIRTEHFPLTLESARPSHTSQYLCASSFSGTGGNEQFFGPGTRLTVL.

In its sample, this clone was seen once. The rearrangement uses TRBV6-6 and TRBJ2-5; a possible D gene is TRBD1 (5 bases). Per the germline V gene, CDR1 is MNHNY and CDR2 is SVGAGI (reference sequence). Trimming took off 2 bases at V and 3 bases at J, with 7 bases between the two ends. There are 13 residues in the CDR3. CDR3 in amino acids: CASSYGREETQYF. The CDR3 region has the DNA TGTGCCAGCAGTTACGGCAGGGAAGAGACCCAGTACTTC.

V and J are TRBV2 and TRBJ1-3; perhaps TRBD1 as D (6 bases). CDR3 size: 15 residues. The germline CDR1 and CDR2 sequences are SNHLY and FYNNEI. V was pared by 6 bases and J by 0 bases, with 12 bases between. The chain's CDR3 is CASSLTGNSGNTIYF. CDR3 coding DNA: TGTGCCAGCAGCTTAACAGGGAACTCTGGAAACACCATATATTTT. Drawing the rest from reference TRBV2 and TRBJ1-3, the complete variable domain is EPEVTQTPSHQVTQMGQEVILRCVPISNHLYFYWYRQILGQKVEFLVSFYNNEISEKSEIFDDQFSVERPDGSNFTLKIRSTKLEDSAMYFCASSLTGNSGNTIYFGEGSWLTVV.

This chain connects TRBV9 to TRBJ1-4, with a possible D match to TRBD1 (6 bases). Per the germline V gene, CDR1 is SGDLS and CDR2 is YYNGEE. The germline V and J ends were trimmed by 5 bases and 0 bases, with 11 bases remaining between them. This CDR3 contains 15 residues. The CDR3 loop reads CASSTRGATNEKLFF. DNA of the CDR3: TGTGCCAGCAGTACCAGGGGCGCAACTAATGAAAAACTGTTTTTT. The whole variable domain, filled in from reference TRBV9 and TRBJ1-4, reads DSGVTQTPKHLITATGQRVTLRCSPRSGDLSVYWYQQSLDQGLQFLIQYYNGEERAKGNILERFSAQQFPDLHSELNLSSLELGDSALYFCASSTRGATNEKLFFGSGTQLSVL.

This clone was detected a few times. This chain connects TRBV2 to TRBJ1-4, with TRBD1 identical over 9 bases. The CDR3 sequence is 16 residues long. Germline V gene lookup returns CDR1 SNHLY and CDR2 FYNNEI. Germline trimming cut 6 bases from V and 4 bases from J; bases unmatched to any gene: 9. CDR3 coding DNA: TGTGCCAGCAGCCGGAAGGGGGGACAGGGTAATGAAAAACTGTTTTTT. Translated, it gives CASSRKGGQGNEKLFF.

The rearrangement links TRBV6-4 to TRBJ2-1; 12 nucleotides line up with TRBD2. J lost 2 bases, V lost 3 bases, and 5 bases had no gene match. CDR1 is MRHNA, CDR2 SNTAGT, per germline. CDR3 length: 17 amino acids. This CDR3 is CASSDGASGGAYNEQFF. For the CDR3, the DNA is TGTGCCAGCAGTGATGGGGCTAGCGGGGGGGCCTACAATGAGCAGTTCTTC.

This clone was found once. This chain uses TRBV27 with TRBJ1-4; 7 bases map to TRBD1. CDR1 and CDR2 from the germline V gene are MNHEY and SMNVEV (reference sequence). V trimming: 5 bases; J trimming: 5 bases; junction bases outside the gene matches: 5. The CDR3 runs 14 residues. The CDR3 reads CASSDRDSNEKLFF. In nucleotides, the CDR3 is TGTGCCAGCAGTGACCGGGACAGCAATGAAAAACTGTTTTTT. The variable domain in full, completed from reference TRBV27 and TRBJ1-4, reads EAQVTQNPRYLITVTGKKLTVTCSQNMNHEYMSWYRQDPGLGLRQIYYSMNVEVTDKGDVPEGYKVSRKEKRNFPLILESPSPNQTSLYFCASSDRDSNEKLFFGSGTQLSVL.

V is TRBV7-3 and J is TRBJ1-1, with D possibly being TRBD1 (6 bases). Germline values: CDR1 SGHTA, CDR2 FQGTGA. Deletions cut 5 bases from V and 1 base from J, with 11 bases between. This CDR3 has 14 residues. The CDR3 DNA sequence: TGTGCCAGCAGCCAGGGACACCAGAACACTGAAGCTTTCTTT. Translation: CASSQGHQNTEAFF.

This clone came up once. J is TRBJ2-1 and V is TRBV4-3, with a weak D call TRBD1 (6 bases). Trimming shortened V by 0 bases and J by 9 bases, and 9 bases separated the two germline ends. The CDR3 extends over 13 amino acids. Germline CDR1 LGHNA, CDR2 YSLEER. As DNA, the CDR3 is TGCGCCAGCAGCCAAGACAGGGGTGGTGAGCAGTTCTTC. Translation: CASSQDRGGEQFF.

This chain uses TRBV7-2 with TRBJ1-2; 9 bases agree with TRBD1. CDR1 is SGHTA and CDR2 is FQGNSA in the germline V gene. The ends lost 6 bases at V and 6 bases at J; junction bases unmatched: 5. The CDR3 length is 13 residues. The CDR3, as DNA: TGTGCCAGCAGTCGGGACAGGGTGGATGGCTACACCTTC. It encodes CASSRDRVDGYTF.

This clone has more than one count but fewer than ten. The V and J genes are TRBV18 and TRBJ2-2; tentatively, D is TRBD2 (5 bases). The V gene lost 2 bases and the J gene lost 4 bases, with 14 bases spanning the gap. This CDR3 is built from 16 residues. The germline CDR1 and CDR2 sequences are KGHSH and LQKENI. CDR3 in amino acids: CASSPLLGVGTGELFF. Written as DNA, the CDR3 is TGTGCCAGCTCACCATTGCTCGGGGTTGGCACCGGGGAGCTGTTTTTT.

This clone has a single count. The rearrangement joins TRBV14 to TRBJ2-3, with 7 nucleotides matching TRBD1. Trimming at V came to 4 bases and at J to 5 bases, leaving 3 bases not matched to a gene. The CDR3 sequence is 13 residues long. CDR1 and CDR2 from the germline V gene are SGHDN and FVKESK. The CDR3 DNA sequence: TGTGCCAGCAGCCGCCAGGGGGTAGATACGCAGTATTTT. This translates into CASSRQGVDTQYF.

The V and J genes are TRBV6-5 and TRBJ2-7; TRBD2 aligns across 8 bases. J lost 3 bases, V lost 4 bases, and 5 bases had no gene match. Germline V gene lookup returns CDR1 MNHEY and CDR2 SVGAGI. The CDR3 consists of 14 residues. Written as DNA, the CDR3 is TGTGCCAGCAGTTCCCCGGCGGGGGGCTACGAGCAGTACTTC. Translated: CASSSPAGGYEQYF.

The chain uses TRBV5-6 and TRBJ2-7; TRBD2 matches at 8 bases. The CDR3 runs 14 residues. Germline assignment: CDR1 SGHDT and CDR2 YYEEEE. V shed 2 bases and J 3 bases; nucleotides not matched to a gene: 4. CDR3 residues: CASSFASGGYEQYF. The CDR3 bases are TGTGCCAGCAGCTTTGCGAGCGGGGGCTACGAGCAGTACTTC.

The chain combines TRBV4-2 with TRBJ1-1, with unresolved D. The CDR3 sequence is 14 residues long. Germline CDR1 reads LGHNA; CDR2 reads YNFKEQ. V was clipped by 0 bases and J by 1 base, with 6 bases between them. The CDR3 DNA sequence: TGTGCCAGCAGCCAAGACTCGGGGAACACTGAAGCTTTCTTT. Translation gives CASSQDSGNTEAFF.

The V gene is TRBV6-4, the J gene TRBJ1-1, with D uncertain. The germline V gene encodes CDR1 MRHNA and CDR2 SNTAGT. The germline V and J ends were trimmed by 8 bases and 1 base, with 5 bases remaining between them. This CDR3 contains 11 residues. The CDR3 loop is CASGKNTEAFF. The CDR3 bases are TGTGCCAGCGGCAAGAACACTGAAGCTTTCTTT.

The chain is built from TRBV7-8 and TRBJ1-5; D is possibly TRBD1 (6 bases). The V and J ends lost 5 bases and 6 bases respectively, with 14 bases between them. Germline lookup yields CDR1 SGHVS and CDR2 FQNEAQ. The CDR3 runs to 14 residues. CDR3 region: CASSPNRVPQPQHF. The CDR3 coding sequence is TGTGCCAGCAGCCCTAACAGGGTCCCTCAGCCCCAGCATTTT.

The chain links TRBV11-1 to TRBJ2-3; 7 bases agree with TRBD2. In germline, CDR1 is SGHAT, CDR2 FQDESV (reference sequence). CDR3 length: 16 amino acids. With V trimmed by 1 base and J by 0 bases, 4 bases remained unmatched. DNA for the CDR3: TGTGCCAGCAGCTTAGTGGCGGGGGAGAGCACAGATACGCAGTATTTT. Translated: CASSLVAGESTDTQYF.

The chain is built from TRBV7-7 and TRBJ2-2, with 9 positions matching TRBD1. The CDR3 totals 13 residues. The V gene's germline CDR1 is SSHAT and CDR2 FNYEAQ (reference sequence). CDR3 loop: CASVQGANGELFF. The CDR3 DNA reads TGTGCTAGCGTACAGGGGGCGAACGGGGAGCTGTTTTTT.

The chain has TRBV7-2 and TRBJ1-5, with D perhaps TRBD1 (6 bases). This CDR3 contains 14 residues. Germline assignment: CDR1 SGHTA and CDR2 FQGNSA. V was clipped by 1 base and J by 6 bases, with 10 bases between them. The CDR3: CASSLGEGGQPQHF. In nucleotides, the CDR3 is TGTGCCAGCAGCTTAGGTGAAGGGGGTCAGCCCCAGCATTTT.

This chain uses TRBV7-2 with TRBJ2-1; 14 bases are a match to TRBD2. CDR3 length equals 16 residues. J was trimmed by 10 bases and V by 7 bases; bases with no gene match: 12. Germline loops: CDR1 SGHTA, CDR2 FQGNSA. CDR3 in DNA: TGTGCCAGCACCGTTCCCGGACTAGCGGGAGGTCGGGAGCAGTTCTTC. Amino acid sequence: CASTVPGLAGGREQFF.